This TCR beta chain was sequenced during a study of T cell clonality in common variable immunodeficiency. Notes on the study in general: CVID patient heterogeneity limited repertoire-clinical complication correlations. What drives increased CVID clonality needs T cell subpopulation sequencing.

Caucasian heritage predominated among both patients and controls. CVID and control samples used equivalent genomic DNA input. Clones were read by immunoSEQ multiplex PCR, and TCRdb kept only the in-frame ones, dropping some. This sample carries some 40,000 clones, none of them present only once. This clone was counted many times. Its antigen is unknown. The sample taken for sequencing was peripheral blood mononuclear cells. This sequence originates from a person aged 18-70 years in good health.

The part of the CDR3 DNA that was read is TGCAGTGCTAGGGGCAGGTTGAACACTGAA. This encodes CSARGRLNTE. Given in full, the CDR3 is CSARGRLNTEAFF. The rearrangement uses TRBV20-1 and TRBJ1-1; D gene uncertain. The CDR3 goes on 3 residues after the read ends, and that part is filled in from the germline J gene. The CDR3 spans 13 residues. Germline CDR1 DFQATT, CDR2 SNEGSKA (reference sequence). V was cut by 3 bases and J by 0 bases, with 8 bases left in between.